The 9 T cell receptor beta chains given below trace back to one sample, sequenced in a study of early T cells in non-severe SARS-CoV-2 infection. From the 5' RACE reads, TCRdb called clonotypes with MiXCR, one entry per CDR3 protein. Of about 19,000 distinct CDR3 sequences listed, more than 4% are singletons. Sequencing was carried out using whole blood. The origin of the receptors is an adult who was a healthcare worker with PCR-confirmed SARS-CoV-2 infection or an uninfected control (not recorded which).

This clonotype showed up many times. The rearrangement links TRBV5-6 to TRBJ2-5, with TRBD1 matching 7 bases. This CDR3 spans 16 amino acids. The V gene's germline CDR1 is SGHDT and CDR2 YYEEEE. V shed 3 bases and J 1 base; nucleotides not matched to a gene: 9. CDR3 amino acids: CASSWGTASPQETQYF. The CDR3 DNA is TGTGCCAGCAGCTGGGGGACAGCGAGCCCCCAAGAGACCCAGTACTTC.

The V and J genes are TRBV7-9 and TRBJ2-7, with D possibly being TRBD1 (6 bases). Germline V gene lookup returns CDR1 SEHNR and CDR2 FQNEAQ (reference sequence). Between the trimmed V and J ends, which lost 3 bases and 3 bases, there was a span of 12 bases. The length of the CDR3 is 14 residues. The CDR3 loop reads CASSLAGALYEQYF. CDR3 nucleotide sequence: TGTGCCAGCAGCTTGGCAGGGGCCCTCTACGAGCAGTACTTC.

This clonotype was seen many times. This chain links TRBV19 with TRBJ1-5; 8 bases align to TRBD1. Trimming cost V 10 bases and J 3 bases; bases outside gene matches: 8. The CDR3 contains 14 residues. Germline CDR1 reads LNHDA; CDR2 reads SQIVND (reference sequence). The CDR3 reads CATKQGGPNQPQHF. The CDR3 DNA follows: TGTGCCACCAAACAGGGGGGACCCAATCAGCCCCAGCATTTT.

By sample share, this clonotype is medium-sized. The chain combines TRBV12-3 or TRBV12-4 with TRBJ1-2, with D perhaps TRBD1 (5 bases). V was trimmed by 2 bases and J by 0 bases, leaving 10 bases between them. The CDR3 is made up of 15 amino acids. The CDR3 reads CASSLRDRPNYGYTF. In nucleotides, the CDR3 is TGTGCCAGCAGTTTAAGAGACAGACCTAACTATGGCTACACCTTC.

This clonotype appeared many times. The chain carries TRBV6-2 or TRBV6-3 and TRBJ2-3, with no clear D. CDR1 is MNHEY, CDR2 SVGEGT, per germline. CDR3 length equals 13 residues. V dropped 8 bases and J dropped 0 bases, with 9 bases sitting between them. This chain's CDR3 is CASRPSSTDTQYF. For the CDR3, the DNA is TGTGCCAGCCGGCCCTCGAGCACAGATACGCAGTATTTT.

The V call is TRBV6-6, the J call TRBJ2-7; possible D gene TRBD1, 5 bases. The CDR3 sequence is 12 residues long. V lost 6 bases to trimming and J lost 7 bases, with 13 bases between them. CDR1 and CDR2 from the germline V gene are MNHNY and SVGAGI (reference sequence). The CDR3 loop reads CASRGRDWEQYF. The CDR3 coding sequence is TGTGCCAGCAGGGGCAGGGATTGGGAGCAGTACTTC.

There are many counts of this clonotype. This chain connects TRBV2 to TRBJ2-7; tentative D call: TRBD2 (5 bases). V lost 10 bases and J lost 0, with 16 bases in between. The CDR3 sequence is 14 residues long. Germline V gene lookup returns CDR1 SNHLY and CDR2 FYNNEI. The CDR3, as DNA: TGTGCCACCAAATCGACTGGGAGCTCCTACGAGCAGTACTTC. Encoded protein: CATKSTGSSYEQYF.

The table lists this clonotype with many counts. Written as DNA, the CDR3 is TGTGCCAGCTCACCACCGTCCACCGGCATTGGTGGCTACACCTTC. Protein sequence: CASSPPSTGIGGYTF. The chain is built from TRBV18 and TRBJ1-2; D unclear. The CDR3 loop spans 15 amino acids. CDR1 is KGHSH, CDR2 LQKENI, per germline. The V gene lost 0 bases and the J gene lost 7 bases, with 15 bases spanning the gap. The whole variable domain, filled in from reference TRBV18 and TRBJ1-2, reads NAGVMQNPRHLVRRRGQEARLRCSPMKGHSHVYWYRQLPEEGLKFMVYLQKENIIDESGMPKERFSAEFPKEGPSILRIQQVVRGDSAAYFCASSPPSTGIGGYTFGSGTRLTVV.

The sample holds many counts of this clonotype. CDR3 sequence reads: CASSLELASDTQYF. CDR3 bases: TGTGCCAGCAGCTTGGAGCTAGCATCAGATACGCAGTATTTT. The chain combines TRBV5-4 with TRBJ2-3; perhaps TRBD2 as D (5 bases). V gave up 0 bases and J gave up 4 bases, with 9 bases separating them. Germline values: CDR1 SGHNT, CDR2 YYREEE (reference sequence). The CDR3 extends over 14 amino acids.